These 14 T cell receptor beta chains were sequenced from one sample in a study of shared clonotypes between healthy human individuals. Produced via immunoSEQ multiplex PCR; TCRdb's table is partial and in-frame only. The data hold 2 million to 2.5 million clones, with nearly 97% observed a single time. Sample: naive CD4+ T cells sorted from blood. The subset: CD45RA+ positively selected. All receptors come from a man between 18 and 35 years old in good health.

This sequence joins TRBV28 and TRBJ1-3, with TRBD1 matching over 8 bases. Losses at the gene ends were 3 bases for V and 7 bases for J; bases not matched to a gene: 11. Germline-derived CDR1 and CDR2 are MDHEN and SYDVKM. The CDR3 is 16 residues long. As DNA, the CDR3 is TGTGCCAGCAGTTTTGGACAGGGCGTCGGTAGGAACACCATATATTTT. The encoded protein is CASSFGQGVGRNTIYF.

This clone occurred once. The rearrangement links TRBV6-1 to TRBJ1-5, with D possibly being TRBD1 (5 bases). Trimming shortened V by 5 bases and J by 6 bases, and 14 bases separated the two germline ends. The CDR3 contains 14 residues. CDR1 and CDR2 from the germline V gene are MNHNS and SASEGT. The CDR3 region is CASSPGGGAQPQHF. The CDR3 DNA sequence: TGTGCCAGCAGTCCCGGGGGAGGAGCTCAGCCCCAGCATTTT.

The chain couples TRBV10-1 to TRBJ1-4; D not certain. The germline V and J ends were trimmed by 5 bases and 4 bases, with 11 bases remaining between them. CDR1 and CDR2 from the germline V gene are WNHNN and SYGVQD (reference sequence). The CDR3 extends over 14 amino acids. CDR3 protein: CASSNPGFNEKLFF. The CDR3 DNA reads as TGCGCCAGCAGTAATCCGGGATTTAATGAAAAACTGTTTTTT.

This sequence joins TRBV5-6 and TRBJ1-5; no firm D call. Trimming took 2 bases from V and 0 from J, leaving 9 bases between them. The germline V gene has CDR1 SGHDT and CDR2 YYEEEE. The CDR3 length is 15 residues. Here the CDR3 reads CASSFGILSNQPQHF. CDR3 nucleotide sequence: TGTGCCAGCAGCTTTGGGATCCTTAGCAATCAGCCCCAGCATTTT.

The V gene is TRBV6-1, the J gene TRBJ2-3; TRBD2 matches at 9 bases. The CDR3 runs to 15 residues. V lost 4 bases and J lost 4; bases outside the gene matches: 6. Germline V gene sequence: CDR1 MNHNS, CDR2 SASEGT. Written as DNA, the CDR3 is TGTGCCAGCAGTGTCCCGGGACTAGCTTCAGATACGCAGTATTTT. Its protein product is CASSVPGLASDTQYF.

V gene TRBV4-2 combines with J gene TRBJ1-1, with 7 bases that match TRBD1. CDR1 LGHNA and CDR2 YNFKEQ come from the germline V gene. The CDR3 length is 15 residues. Trimming took 7 bases from V and 0 from J; bases not matched to a gene: 8. CDR3 residues: CASNEGDRLNTEAFF. The DNA for the CDR3 is TGTGCCAGCAATGAAGGGGACAGATTGAACACTGAAGCTTTCTTT.

The rearrangement joins TRBV28 to TRBJ2-7; D not certain. V was cut by 5 bases and J by 0 bases, with 20 bases left in between. The length of the CDR3 is 17 residues. Germline V CDR1 and CDR2: MDHEN, SYDVKM. The CDR3 reads CASSPVGSAVSSYEQYF. DNA for the CDR3: TGTGCCAGCAGTCCTGTGGGGTCCGCCGTAAGCTCCTACGAGCAGTACTTC. Combining the CDR3 with reference TRBV28 and TRBJ2-7 gives the whole variable domain DVKVTQSSRYLVKRTGEKVFLECVQDMDHENMFWYRQDPGLGLRLIYFSYDVKMKEKGDIPEGYSVSREKKERFSLILESASTNQTSMYLCASSPVGSAVSSYEQYFGPGTRLTVT.

The chain links TRBV29-1 to TRBJ2-1, with no clear D. V gave up 6 bases and J gave up 8 bases, with 14 bases separating them. This CDR3 contains 12 residues. Germline CDR1 is SQVTM and CDR2 is ANQGSEA. CDR3 protein: CSVSTLTYEQFF. The CDR3 DNA reads as TGCAGCGTCTCGACCCTGACCTATGAGCAGTTCTTC.

This chain uses TRBV6-5 with TRBJ2-7; the D gene is possibly TRBD1 (6 bases). Per the germline V gene, CDR1 is MNHEY and CDR2 is SVGAGI. The CDR3 has 13 amino acids. V was pared by 0 bases and J by 6 bases, with 9 bases between. This chain's CDR3 is CASSYSKGVEQYF. For the CDR3, the DNA is TGTGCCAGCAGTTACTCGAAGGGGGTCGAGCAGTACTTC.

A word on this clone: Different DNA sequences within this sample yield the same CDR3. The V call is TRBV2, the J call TRBJ2-2; D is unresolved. Looked up from germline, CDR1 is SNHLY and CDR2 is FYNNEI. CDR3 length equals 14 residues. The V and J ends lost 6 bases and 0 bases respectively, with 8 bases between them. The CDR3 region has the DNA TGTGCCAGCAGGGGTGGGGCGAACACCGGGGAGCTGTTTTTT. Translation: CASRGGANTGELFF.

The V and J genes are TRBV5-4 and TRBJ2-7; 9 positions match TRBD2. After removal of 0 bases from V and 4 bases from J, the junction contained 8 bases not matched to a gene. Germline loops: CDR1 SGHNT, CDR2 YYREEE (reference sequence). CDR3 length equals 16 residues. CDR3 sequence: CASSLGASGAIYEQYF. As DNA, the CDR3 is TGTGCCAGCAGCTTGGGGGCTAGCGGGGCGATATACGAGCAGTACTTC. The full variable domain, in which reference TRBV5-4 and TRBJ2-7 provide the parts outside the CDR3, is ETGVTQSPTHLIKTRGQQVTLRCSSQSGHNTVSWYQQALGQGPQFIFQYYREEENGRGNFPPRFSGLQFPNYSSELNVNALELDDSALYLCASSLGASGAIYEQYFGPGTRLTVT.

This clone was picked up one time. At the DNA level, this CDR3 is encoded by other sequences in the same sample as well. The rearrangement joins TRBV18 to TRBJ1-5, with D maybe TRBD1 (5 bases). V was pared by 3 bases and J by 6 bases, with 12 bases between. The CDR3 is made up of 14 amino acids. Germline V lookup: CDR1 KGHSH, CDR2 LQKENI. Here the CDR3 DNA reads TGTGCCAGCTCACCCGGACAAGCTGGTCAGCCCCAGCATTTT. This codes for CASSPGQAGQPQHF.

Only a few counts were recorded for this clone. This chain's CDR3 is CASSQETGTNTEAFF. CDR3 coding DNA: TGCGCCAGCAGCCAAGAAACAGGGACGAACACTGAAGCTTTCTTT. The V gene is TRBV4-3, the J gene TRBJ1-1; maybe TRBD1 (6 bases). Germline-derived CDR1 and CDR2 are LGHNA and YSLEER. This CDR3 comprises 15 residues. The V end was cut by 0 bases, the J end by 1 base, with 9 bases between.

The V gene is TRBV11-2, the J gene TRBJ2-2; D possibly corresponds to TRBD1 (6 bases). V was shortened by 6 bases and J by 6 bases, with 11 bases between the two germline ends. CDR1 and CDR2 from the germline V gene are SGHAT and FQNNGV. The CDR3 is 13 residues long. The chain's CDR3 is CASRLEGAGELFF. DNA of the CDR3: TGTGCCAGCAGACTAGAGGGGGCCGGGGAGCTGTTTTTT.